The following is a T cell receptor beta chain sequence with its context. What it binds is not known. Time point noted: persistent/refractory GD, antithyroid drugs over 5 years with positive TRAb. The TCR library was prepared using RNA isolated from PBMCs. A peripheral blood sample, roughly 9 milliliters in volume, was drawn into EDTA tubes. The data derive from a study of regulatory T cells in long-lasting Graves disease. The study, taken as a whole, reports: New patients shared fewer public clonotypes (roughly 990) than persistent patients did (approximately 2,700). Thyroid tissue was not studied; only peripheral blood was.

Investigators prepared the TCR beta libraries by applying iRepertoire HTBI primers and Arm-PCR of CDR3 regions. In the original workflow: Overall, samples carried more than 55 TRBV and 14 TRBJ segments. A single record per CDR3 protein comes from TCRdb applying MiXCR to the multiplex PCR reads. TCRdb's processing, not the authors' own work, is the source of the V and J calls. The repertoire holds 450,000 or so distinct CDR3 sequences, with about 20% as singletons. The sequence came from a female donor with Graves disease. Sequenced here: peripheral blood mononuclear cells (PBMCs), sampled when the disease was refractory, from a patient treated with antithyroid drugs.

In DNA, the CDR3 is TGTGCCAGCAGCTTAGGGGTTCGTCAGCCCCAGCATTTT. This codes for CASSLGVRQPQHF. This chain uses TRBV7-2 with TRBJ1-5; no clear D gene. Germline CDR1 and CDR2: SGHTA and FQGNSA. This CDR3 contains 13 residues. The V and J ends lost 1 base and 6 bases respectively, with 7 bases between them.